The source of this T cell receptor beta chain is a study of blood T cell repertoires in COVID-19. The overall study: Acute and convalescent COVID-19 samples came from the United States, Italy and Spain. The cDNA or gDNA used as material had been derived from T cells, B-cell-depleted T cells, or PBMCs.

From germline, CDR1 is SEHNR and CDR2 FQNEAQ (reference sequence). There are 12 residues in the CDR3. Trimming shortened V by 6 bases and J by 4 bases, and 6 bases separated the two germline ends. The authors' processing: Estimates of nucleated cell counts were drawn from the amplification of reference gene primers. The repertoire was sequenced with immunoSEQ multiplex PCR; TCRdb's copy has only in-frame clones and lacks some. From that table come the V and J calls and clone size; the DNA was used to work out D and trimming. Of some 150,000 clones listed, about nine tenths are singletons. The sequenced material came from peripheral blood. V usage is TRBV7-9 and J usage is TRBJ2-2; no clear D gene. The clonotype was recovered from a human donor in a cohort sampled during active COVID-19. Here the CDR3 reads CASRHPTGELFF. DNA of the CDR3: TGTGCCAGCAGACATCCCACCGGGGAGCTGTTTTTT. The full variable domain, rest sourced from reference TRBV7-9 and TRBJ2-2, is DTGVSQNPRHKITKRGQNVTFRCDPISEHNRLYWYRQTLGQGPEFLTYFQNEAQLEKSRLLSDRFSAERPKGSFSTLEIQRTEQGDSAMYLCASRHPTGELFFGEGSRLTVL.